This TCR beta chain was profiled in a study of regulatory T cells in long-lasting Graves disease (dated by TCRdb to 2020 to 2022). For context, the study as a whole: Persistent Graves' disease meant more than 5 years of antithyroid drug treatment with TSH receptor autoantibodies that stayed positive. Persistent Graves' disease patients were compared with newly diagnosed Graves' disease patients by peripheral blood TCR sequencing and RNA sequencing. The study was conducted in China and was registered as a clinical trial. A total of about 35 samples underwent TCR sequencing, from about 13 patients with persistent Graves' disease and some 20 patients with newly diagnosed Graves' disease. In the clinical cohort, patients with persistent Graves' disease had used antithyroid drugs for an average of around 9.3 years. The research as a whole found: Persistent disease showed preferential use of TRBV28, TRBJ1-2 and TRBJ2-5, whereas newly diagnosed disease favored TRBV20-1 and TRBJ2-1. The authors acknowledged the small sample size as a limitation that may reduce accuracy. The study examined only peripheral blood because the primary lesion, thyroid tissue, could not be accessed. Persistent patients shared more public clonotypes among themselves (2,741) than newly diagnosed patients did (more than 850). Sequencing and analysis were limited to the TCR beta chain. Persistent Graves' disease patients showed lower TCR Shannon entropy and fewer highly expanded clones than newly diagnosed patients, suggesting clonal expansion.

To prepare the library, multiplex PCR was applied. For sequencing, an Illumina HiSeq 4000 was employed. iRepertoire HTBI primers and Arm-PCR amplification of CDR3 regions were used to construct TCR beta libraries. Before sequencing, the PCR products underwent gel purification. Per the original workflow: Gene usage analysis of CDR3 amino acid clonotypes relied on the 60 to 65 TRBV and about 15 TRBJ segments identified across samples. Filtered high-quality paired reads were merged into contigs using COPE and FqMerger. BLAST was used to align contigs to IMGT TRBV, TRBD and TRBJ reference genes, and CDR3 was defined according to IMGT. Any clonotype with a frequency above 0.1% was classified as a highly expanded clone. Repertoire diversity was measured by Shannon entropy, and V-J evenness by the Gini coefficient. A clonotype was considered public if more than one individual shared it. The public reads were run again by TCRdb, first through fastp at Q25 and then through MiXCR, and only productive beta chains were kept. Rows matching on CDR3 protein sequence are summarized as one entry with the most common DNA and genes. For this entry, the V and J calls and clone size follow TCRdb and not the study's own pipeline. For this sample the table gives over 650,000 distinct CDR3 sequences, of which about 30% were detected only once. About 42% of the sample comes from the top ten.

V is shortened by 0 bases, J by 0 bases, and the region joining them spans 11 bases. The CDR3 spans 16 residues, from the cysteine through the phenylalanine. CDR3 DNA only is kept here, 48 bases in frame from base 1. CDR1 MNHEY and CDR2 SMNVEV are derived from the germline V gene (reference sequence). The time point label, read with the paper, signifies: persistent/refractory GD, antithyroid drugs over 5 years with positive TRAb. For both TCR sequencing and RNA sequencing, RNA was extracted from PBMCs in TRIzol. The diagnosis of Graves' disease followed American Thyroid Association guidelines. The patients came from an endocrinology department in Xi'an, China. Each patient gave approximately 8.8 milliliters of peripheral blood, collected in an EDTA anticoagulant tube. PBMCs were isolated by Ficoll Paque Plus density gradient separation without further T cell sorting. An Agilent 2100 Bioanalyzer and agarose gel were used to check RNA quality, while a NanoDrop 2000 measured RNA concentration.

This clonotype has a handful of counts. No antigen is known for it. No much larger clone is present one base from it, and per-base qualities are unavailable. The sequencing here drew on peripheral blood mononuclear cells (PBMCs), taken when the disease was refractory, from a patient treated with antithyroid drugs. The receptor was derived from a female donor with Graves disease. The V and J segments used are TRBV27 and TRBJ1-2, with the D gene not clear enough to name. The CDR3 region reads CASSLSMRLPNYGYTF. The sequenced DNA: TGTGCCAGCAGTTTATCCATGAGGCTTCCTAACTATGGCTACACCTTC.